A selection of T cell receptor beta chains follows, all from one sample in a study of response to subunit inactivated influenza vaccine. TCRdb ran MiXCR on the RT-PCR reads and lists one entry per CDR3 protein. The data contain about 540,000 distinct CDR3 sequences, 12% to 15% of them singletons. Sequenced material: PBMCs from blood, taken 11 to 12 days after vaccination. These receptors all stem from a man aged 50 to 59 who received an inactivated influenza vaccine. Both conserved end residues are part of each CDR3. The order of the fields is J gene, V gene, clone size, D gene, CDR3 DNA, CDR3 protein. D genes are given only for firm matches. A row's size may be missing; if present it is once, few, many or a size class.

j_call: TRBJ2-7; v_call: TRBV15; clone_size: .; d_call: .; cdr3_nt: TGTGCCACCAGCAGGGGGGTTGACAGCTCCTACGAGCAGTACTTC; cdr3_aa: CATSRGVDSSYEQYF
j_call: TRBJ2-1; v_call: TRBV12-3/TRBV12-4; clone_size: .; d_call: .; cdr3_nt: TGTGCCAGCAGTTACCGGGACTGGAGACCTCGGGCCTACAATGAGCAGTTCTTC; cdr3_aa: CASSYRDWRPRAYNEQFF
j_call: TRBJ2-7; v_call: TRBV4-3; clone_size: few; d_call: .; cdr3_nt: TGCGCCAGCAGCCAAGATAAGCTAGCCCTCTACGAGCAGTACTTC; cdr3_aa: CASSQDKLALYEQYF
j_call: TRBJ1-2; v_call: TRBV28; clone_size: few; d_call: .; cdr3_nt: TGTGCCAGCAGTTCACGTGGTCAGGGAGGGGTCCTTAACTATGGCTACACCTTC; cdr3_aa: CASSSRGQGGVLNYGYTF
j_call: TRBJ1-6; v_call: TRBV28; clone_size: .; d_call: .; cdr3_nt: TGTGCCAGCGCGGTCGGTTATAATTCACCCCTCCACTTT; cdr3_aa: CASAVGYNSPLHF
j_call: TRBJ1-4; v_call: TRBV11-2; clone_size: .; d_call: .; cdr3_nt: TGTGCCAGCAGGTCGACGGATGAAAAACTGTTTTTT; cdr3_aa: CASRSTDEKLFF
j_call: TRBJ2-7; v_call: TRBV6-6; clone_size: few; d_call: TRBD1; cdr3_nt: TGTGCCAGCGGTCGCAGGGGGCTGTACGAGCAGTACTTC; cdr3_aa: CASGRRGLYEQYF
j_call: TRBJ1-2; v_call: TRBV28; clone_size: .; d_call: TRBD1; cdr3_nt: TGTGCCAGCAGTTCCGGACAGGGCCGGGGTCTATATGGCTACACCTTC; cdr3_aa: CASSSGQGRGLYGYTF
j_call: TRBJ2-7; v_call: TRBV6-2/TRBV6-3; clone_size: .; d_call: TRBD2; cdr3_nt: TGTGCCAGCAGCCCCTCAAGACTAGCGTCACCAAGGGGACTCTCCTACGAGCAGTACTTC; cdr3_aa: CASSPSRLASPRGLSYEQYF
j_call: TRBJ1-1; v_call: TRBV20-1; clone_size: .; d_call: .; cdr3_nt: TGCAGTCGGTTCCGGGGACGGTTTGAAGGGACTGAAGCTTTCTTT; cdr3_aa: CSRFRGRFEGTEAFF
j_call: TRBJ2-4; v_call: TRBV5-6; clone_size: few; d_call: .; cdr3_nt: TGTGCCAGCAGCTTGGGGGACCCAAAATCGGTTCAGTACTTC; cdr3_aa: CASSLGDPKSVQYF
j_call: TRBJ2-1; v_call: TRBV10-3; clone_size: many; d_call: .; cdr3_nt: TGTGCCATCAGTGACAGGTCCCCAAGAAATGCCTACAATGAGCAGTTCTTC; cdr3_aa: CAISDRSPRNAYNEQFF
j_call: TRBJ1-2; v_call: TRBV4-1; clone_size: many; d_call: .; cdr3_nt: TGCGCCAGCAGCCAAGGATCTCCGCGTGGGGCCCTCTATGGCTACACCTTC; cdr3_aa: CASSQGSPRGALYGYTF